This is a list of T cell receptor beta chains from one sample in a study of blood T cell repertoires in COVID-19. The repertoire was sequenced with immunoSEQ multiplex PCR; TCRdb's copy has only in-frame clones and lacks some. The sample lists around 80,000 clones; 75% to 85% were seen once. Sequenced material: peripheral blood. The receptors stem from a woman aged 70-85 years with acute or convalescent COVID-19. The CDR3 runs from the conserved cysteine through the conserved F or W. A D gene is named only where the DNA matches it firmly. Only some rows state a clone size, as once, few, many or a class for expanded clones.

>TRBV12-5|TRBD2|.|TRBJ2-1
CASGSTILKFAGGPSSYNEQFF
TGTGCTAGTGGTTCGACAATCCTCAAATTCGCGGGGGGGCCCAGCTCCTACAATGAGCAGTTCTTC
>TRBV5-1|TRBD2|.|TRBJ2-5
CASSALAGGLQETQYF
TGCGCCAGCAGCGCATTAGCGGGGGGTCTACAAGAGACCCAGTACTTC
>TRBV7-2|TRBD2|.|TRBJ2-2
CASSLEAGGPLEPGELFF
TGTGCCAGCAGCTTAGAGGCGGGGGGGCCGCTTGAACCCGGGGAGCTGTTTTTT
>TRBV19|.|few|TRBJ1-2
CASRNHSGNGYTF
TGTGCCAGTAGGAATCATTCAGGCAACGGCTACACCTTC
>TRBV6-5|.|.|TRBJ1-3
CASTLNMPNTIYF
TGTGCCAGCACCCTCAACATGCCAAACACCATATATTTT
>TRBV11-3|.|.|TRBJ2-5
CASSLVVETQYF
TGTGCCAGCAGCTTAGTCGTCGAGACCCAGTACTTC
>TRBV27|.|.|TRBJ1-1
CASSPLLGGAFF
TGTGCCAGCAGTCCCCTCCTCGGGGGGGCTTTCTTT
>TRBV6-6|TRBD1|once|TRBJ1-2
CASSYGLIQGDYGYTF
TGTGCCAGCAGTTACGGCCTAATACAGGGGGACTATGGCTACACCTTC
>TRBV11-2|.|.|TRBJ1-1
CASSFGRGGMNTEAFF
TGTGCCAGCAGCTTCGGGAGGGGTGGGATGAACACTGAAGCTTTCTTT
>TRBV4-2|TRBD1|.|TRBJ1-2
CASSTGTGAEGYTF
TGTGCCAGCAGTACCGGGACAGGGGCGGAGGGCTACACCTTC
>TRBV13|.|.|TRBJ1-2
CASSLVLERTANYGYTF
TGTGCCAGCAGCTTAGTTCTTGAAAGGACAGCTAACTATGGCTACACCTTC
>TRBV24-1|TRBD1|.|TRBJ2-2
CATSADRQGTGELFF
TGTGCCACCAGTGCCGACCGACAGGGTACCGGGGAGCTGTTTTTT
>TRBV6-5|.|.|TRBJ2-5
CASSYSTYGHGETQYF
TGTGCCAGCAGTTACTCGACCTACGGACACGGAGAGACCCAGTACTTC
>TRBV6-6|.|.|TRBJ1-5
CASSYTGSNQPQHF
TGTGCCAGCAGTTACACGGGTAGCAATCAGCCCCAGCATTTT
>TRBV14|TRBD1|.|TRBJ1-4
CASSQVPWTGGAPTNEKLFF
TGTGCCAGCAGCCAAGTGCCCTGGACAGGGGGCGCGCCGACTAATGAAAAACTGTTTTTT
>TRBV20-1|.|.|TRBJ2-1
CSARLGGQFF
TGCAGTGCTAGACTGGGGGGGCAGTTCTTC